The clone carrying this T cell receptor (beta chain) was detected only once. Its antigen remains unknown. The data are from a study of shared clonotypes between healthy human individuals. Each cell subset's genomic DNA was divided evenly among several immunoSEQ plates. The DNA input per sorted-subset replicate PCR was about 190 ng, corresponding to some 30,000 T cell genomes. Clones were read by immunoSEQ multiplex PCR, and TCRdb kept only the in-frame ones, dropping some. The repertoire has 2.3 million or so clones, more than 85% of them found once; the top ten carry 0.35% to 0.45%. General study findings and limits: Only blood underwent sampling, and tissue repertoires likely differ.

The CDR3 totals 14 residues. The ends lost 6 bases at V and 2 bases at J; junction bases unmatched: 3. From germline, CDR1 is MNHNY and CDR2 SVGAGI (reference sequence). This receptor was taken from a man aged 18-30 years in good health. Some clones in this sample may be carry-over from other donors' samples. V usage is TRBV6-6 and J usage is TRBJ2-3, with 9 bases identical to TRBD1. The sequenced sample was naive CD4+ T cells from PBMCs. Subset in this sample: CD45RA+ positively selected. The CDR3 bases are TGTGCCAGCAGAGACAGGGGGGACACAGATACGCAGTATTTT. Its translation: CASRDRGDTDTQYF.